The source of this T cell receptor (beta chain) is a study of Ad26.COV2.S vaccination and SARS-CoV-2 variants. For the study at large: Ad26.COV2.S, an intramuscular injection, was given once or twice 56 days apart.

Sequenced by immunoSEQ multiplex PCR; TCRdb stores in-frame clones only, minus some. The sample yields roughly 460,000 clones, 80% to 90% seen once. Regarding treatment: about 20 received Ad26.COV2.S at low or high dose, single or two shots; 5 received placebo; per-sample allocation not given. Specimen acquisition occurred on day 63 following the initial vaccine or placebo injection. CDR1 and CDR2 from the germline V gene are GTSNPN and SVGIG (reference sequence). There are 11 residues in the CDR3. V was cut by 8 bases and J by 6 bases, with 11 bases left in between. The sequence was collected from a person between 18 and 60 years old who received the Ad26.COV2.S COVID-19 vaccine or a placebo. The sequences come from peripheral blood, collected in a trial of Ad26.COV2.S vaccine versus placebo. The chain is built from TRBV30 and TRBJ2-1; D is unclear. CDR3 in DNA: TGTGCCGAACGTTCGCGCAATGAGCAGTTCTTC. Translating it yields CAERSRNEQFF.